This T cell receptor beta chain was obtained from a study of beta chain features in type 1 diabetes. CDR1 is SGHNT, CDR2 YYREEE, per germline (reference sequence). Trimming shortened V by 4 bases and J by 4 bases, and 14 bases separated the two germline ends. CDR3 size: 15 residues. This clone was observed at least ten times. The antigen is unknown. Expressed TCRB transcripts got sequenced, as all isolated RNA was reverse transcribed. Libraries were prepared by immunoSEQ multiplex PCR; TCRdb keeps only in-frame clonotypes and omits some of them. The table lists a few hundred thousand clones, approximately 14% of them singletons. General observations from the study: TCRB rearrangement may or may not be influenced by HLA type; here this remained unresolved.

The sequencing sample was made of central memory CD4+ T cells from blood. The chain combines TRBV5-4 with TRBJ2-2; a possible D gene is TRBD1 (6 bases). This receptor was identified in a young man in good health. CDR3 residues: CASSATRGGTGELFF. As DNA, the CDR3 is TGTGCCAGCAGCGCAACGAGAGGGGGCACCGGGGAGCTGTTTTTT.